This record looks at one T cell receptor (beta chain) sequence and its context. The antigen is unknown. The CDR3 is made up of 16 amino acids. The germline gives CDR1 SQVTM, CDR2 ANQGSEA. A second PCR of 7 to 11 cycles used a sample-barcoded 5' primer and a J-beta primer mix. TCRdb recomputed calls from the 5' RACE reads with MiXCR, one row per CDR3 protein. The sample shows roughly 1,100,000 distinct CDR3 sequences, almost 25% of them seen only once. These data are taken from a study of blood T cells in healthy people across ages. Study outcomes and limitations: Estimates based on one million T cells were treated as lower bounds.

Peripheral blood was drawn, 7.5 to 10 milliliters per donor. The sample was also linked to a second study, of T cells of mothers and their children. This second report adds: Over 8.5 million TCR beta CDR3 reads were obtained from each mother, and around 2.8 million from each child. Researchers report slightly higher, though non-significant, overlap in related mother-child pairs than in unrelated pairs.

The rearrangement uses TRBV29-1 and TRBJ2-4; possible D gene TRBD1, 6 bases. The receptor was derived from a girl aged 2-10 years in good health. The sample comprised blood. The CDR3: CIIPGHLHRAKNIQYF. The CDR3 coding sequence is TGCATCATTCCGGGACACCTTCATCGAGCCAAAAACATTCAGTACTTC.